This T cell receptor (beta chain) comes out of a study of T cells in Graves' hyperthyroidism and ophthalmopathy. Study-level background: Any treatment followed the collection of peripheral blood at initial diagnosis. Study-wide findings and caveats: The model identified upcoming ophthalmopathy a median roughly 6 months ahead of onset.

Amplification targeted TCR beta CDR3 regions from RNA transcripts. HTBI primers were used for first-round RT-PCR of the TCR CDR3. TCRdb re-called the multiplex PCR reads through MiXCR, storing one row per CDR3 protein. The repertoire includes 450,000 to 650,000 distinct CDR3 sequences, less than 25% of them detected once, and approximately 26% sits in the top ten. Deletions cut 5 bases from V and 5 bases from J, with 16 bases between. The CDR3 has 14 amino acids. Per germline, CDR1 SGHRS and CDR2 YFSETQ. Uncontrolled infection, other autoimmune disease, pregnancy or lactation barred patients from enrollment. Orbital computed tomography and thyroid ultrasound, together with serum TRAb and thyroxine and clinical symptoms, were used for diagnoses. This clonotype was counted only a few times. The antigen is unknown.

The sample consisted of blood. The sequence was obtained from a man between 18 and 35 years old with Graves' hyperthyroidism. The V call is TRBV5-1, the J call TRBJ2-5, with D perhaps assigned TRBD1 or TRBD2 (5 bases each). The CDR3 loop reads CASSPGTFGETQYF. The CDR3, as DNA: TGCGCCAGCAGTCCCGGGACCTTTGGGGAGACCCAGTACTTC.